A selection of T cell receptor beta chains follows, all from one sample in a study of cytomegalovirus exposure and HLA in healthy donors. Clones were sequenced by immunoSEQ multiplex PCR, and TCRdb holds only the in-frame ones, with some missing. The sample records some 200,000 clones, around 83% being singletons. The specimen was PBMCs. The receptor set was obtained from a woman aged 18-30 years in good health and CMV-seronegative. CDR3s include the opening cysteine and the closing phenylalanine or tryptophan. D genes are given only for firm matches. Not all rows give a size; the values are once, few, many and, for expanded clones, a class.

D gene	clone size	J gene	V gene	CDR3 protein	CDR3 DNA
.	.	TRBJ2-1	TRBV4-2	CASSHLPDNEQFF	TGTGCCAGCAGCCACCTCCCTGACAATGAGCAGTTCTTC
.	.	TRBJ1-1	TRBV29-1	CSAAAGTEAFF	TGCAGCGCCGCGGCAGGGACAGAAGCTTTCTTT
.	.	TRBJ1-2	TRBV2	CASSLTLDYGYTF	TGTGCCAGCAGTCTTACATTGGACTATGGCTACACCTTC
TRBD2	.	TRBJ2-7	TRBV7-9	CASSIEAGLGSYEQYF	TGTGCCAGCAGCATCGAGGCGGGACTAGGTTCCTACGAGCAGTACTTC
.	.	TRBJ2-7	TRBV7-2	CASSLVVLDIRGTEQYF	TGTGCCAGCAGCTTAGTAGTTTTGGATATCAGGGGAACCGAGCAGTACTTC
TRBD2	.	TRBJ2-1	TRBV6-5	CASSTGTTLPEQFF	TGTGCCAGCAGTACGGGGACTACCCTACCTGAGCAGTTCTTC
.	.	TRBJ2-1	TRBV5-1	CASSFSGYNEQFF	TGCGCCAGCAGCTTCTCCGGGTACAATGAGCAGTTCTTC
TRBD1	once	TRBJ2-1	TRBV5-4	CASSLGGPTGVERSEQFF	TGTGCCAGCAGCCTAGGGGGTCCTACAGGGGTGGAGCGGAGTGAGCAGTTCTTC
.	few	TRBJ2-7	TRBV5-1	CASSAAYEQYF	TGCGCCAGCAGCGCAGCCTACGAGCAGTACTTC
.	few	TRBJ2-1	TRBV20-1	CSGGGYNEQFF	TGCAGTGGTGGCGGCTACAATGAGCAGTTCTTC
.	.	TRBJ1-1	TRBV28	CASSFSQRGFNTEAFF	TGTGCCAGCAGTTTTTCCCAACGGGGGTTCAACACTGAAGCTTTCTTT
.	once	TRBJ2-1	TRBV6-1	CASSDPNRDPHNEQFF	TGTGCCAGCAGTGACCCCAACAGGGATCCTCATAATGAGCAGTTCTTC
.	.	TRBJ2-5	TRBV6-5	CASSYRGGTQYF	TGTGCCAGCAGTTACAGGGGGGGGACCCAGTACTTC
.	.	TRBJ1-5	TRBV6-5	CASSSTDRPNQPQHF	TGTGCCAGCAGTTCTACAGACAGGCCTAATCAGCCCCAGCATTTT
.	few	TRBJ1-3	TRBV6-5	CASSYSRSSGNTIYF	TGTGCCAGCAGTTACTCCAGGTCCTCTGGAAACACCATATATTTT
.	.	TRBJ2-5	TRBV5-6	CASSLPFVGSSQETQYF	TGTGCCAGCAGCTTACCATTCGTGGGCAGTTCCCAAGAGACCCAGTACTTC
.	.	TRBJ2-3	TRBV6-1	CASSEVDLAADTQYF	TGTGCCAGCAGTGAGGTGGATCTAGCTGCAGATACGCAGTATTTT
.	.	TRBJ1-2	TRBV4-1	CASSQDLADNYGYTF	TGCGCCAGCAGCCAAGATTTAGCGGACAACTATGGCTACACCTTC